This T cell receptor (beta chain) came from a study of blood T cell repertoires in COVID-19. Looking at the study overall: PBMCs, B-cell-depleted T cells, or T cells provided the cDNA or gDNA that made up the material.

Original methodology: The assay estimated nucleated cells by amplifying reference gene primers. Sequenced by immunoSEQ multiplex PCR; TCRdb stores in-frame clones only, minus some. The D gene and trimming were derived from the DNA, and the V and J assignments and clone size from that table. This table has 90,000 to 150,000 clones, 85% appearing once. CDR1 and CDR2 (germline): SGHAT, FQNNGV. CDR3 length: 16 residues. J lost 3 bases, V lost 2 bases, and 7 bases had no gene match. The J gene is TRBJ2-7, the V gene TRBV11-2; 10 bases are a match to TRBD1. The clonotype originates from an elderly man with acute or convalescent COVID-19. Specimen: peripheral blood. The CDR3 DNA reads as TGTGCCAGCAGCTTACTATTCGGGACAGGGGTCTACGAGCAGTACTTC. This encodes CASSLLFGTGVYEQYF.